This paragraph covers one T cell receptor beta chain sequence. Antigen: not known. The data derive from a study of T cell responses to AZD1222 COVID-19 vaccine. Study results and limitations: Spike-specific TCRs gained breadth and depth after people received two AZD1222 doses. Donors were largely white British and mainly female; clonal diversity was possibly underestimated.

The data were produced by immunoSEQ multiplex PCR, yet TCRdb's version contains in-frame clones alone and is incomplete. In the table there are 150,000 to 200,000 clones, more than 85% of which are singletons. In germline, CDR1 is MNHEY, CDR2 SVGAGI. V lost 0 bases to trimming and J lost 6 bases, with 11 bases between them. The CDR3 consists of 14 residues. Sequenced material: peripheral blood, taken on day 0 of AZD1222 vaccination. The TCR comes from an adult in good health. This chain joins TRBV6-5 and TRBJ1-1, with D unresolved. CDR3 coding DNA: TGTGCCAGCAGTTACTCGGTGGGGAGGGCTGAAGCTTTCTTT. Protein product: CASSYSVGRAEAFF.